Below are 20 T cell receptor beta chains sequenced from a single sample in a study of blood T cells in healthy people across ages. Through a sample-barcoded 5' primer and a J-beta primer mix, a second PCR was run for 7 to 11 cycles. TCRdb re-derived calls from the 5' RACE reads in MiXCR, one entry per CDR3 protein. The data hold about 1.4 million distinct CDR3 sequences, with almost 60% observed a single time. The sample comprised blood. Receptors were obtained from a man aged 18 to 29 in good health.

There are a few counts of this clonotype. The CDR3 spells CSVTGSSEKLFF. DNA for the CDR3: TGCAGCGTAACAGGTAGCAGTGAAAAACTGTTTTTT. This chain joins TRBV29-1 and TRBJ1-4; a possible D gene is TRBD1 (5 bases). Germline-derived CDR1 and CDR2 are SQVTM and ANQGSEA. V was clipped by 6 bases and J by 7 bases, with 12 bases between them. This CDR3 region has 12 residues.

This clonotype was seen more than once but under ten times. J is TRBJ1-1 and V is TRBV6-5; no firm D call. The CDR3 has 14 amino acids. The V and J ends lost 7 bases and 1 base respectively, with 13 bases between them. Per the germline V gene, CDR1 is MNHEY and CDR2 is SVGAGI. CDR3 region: CASNTDTWNTEAFF. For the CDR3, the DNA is TGTGCCAGCAATACTGACACCTGGAACACTGAAGCTTTCTTT.

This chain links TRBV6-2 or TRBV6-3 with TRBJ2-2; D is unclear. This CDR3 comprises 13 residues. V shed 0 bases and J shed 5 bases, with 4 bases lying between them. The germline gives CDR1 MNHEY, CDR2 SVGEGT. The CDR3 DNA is TGTGCCAGCAGTTACTCCGCGACCGGGGAGCTGTTTTTT. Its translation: CASSYSATGELFF.

Here the CDR3 reads CSANDIDYEQYF. Written as DNA, the CDR3 is TGCAGTGCCAATGACATAGACTACGAGCAGTACTTC. The V call is TRBV20-1, the J call TRBJ2-7, with no clear D. This CDR3 is built from 12 residues. CDR1 DFQATT and CDR2 SNEGSKA come from the germline V gene (reference sequence). The ends were cut back, 6 bases at V and 3 bases at J, with 12 bases in the middle.

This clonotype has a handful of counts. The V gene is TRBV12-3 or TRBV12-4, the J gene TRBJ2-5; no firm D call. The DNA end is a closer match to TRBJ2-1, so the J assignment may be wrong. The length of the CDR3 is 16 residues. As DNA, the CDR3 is TGTGCCAGCAGACCCTGGACGGAACCACCCCAAGAGACCCAGTTCTTC. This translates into CASRPWTEPPQETQFF.

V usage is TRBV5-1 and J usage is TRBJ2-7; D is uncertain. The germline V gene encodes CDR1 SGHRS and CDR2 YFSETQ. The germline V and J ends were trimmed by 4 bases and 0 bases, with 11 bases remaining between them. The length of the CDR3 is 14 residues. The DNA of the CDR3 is TGCGCCAGCAGCCCGCAGCCGGGCTCCTACGAGCAGTACTTC. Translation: CASSPQPGSYEQYF.

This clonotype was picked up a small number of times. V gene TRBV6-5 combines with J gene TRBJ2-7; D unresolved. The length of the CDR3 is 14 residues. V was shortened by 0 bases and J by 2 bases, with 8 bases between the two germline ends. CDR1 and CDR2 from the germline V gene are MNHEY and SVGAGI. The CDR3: CASSYSSETYEQYF. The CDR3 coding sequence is TGTGCCAGCAGTTACTCTTCTGAAACCTACGAGCAGTACTTC.

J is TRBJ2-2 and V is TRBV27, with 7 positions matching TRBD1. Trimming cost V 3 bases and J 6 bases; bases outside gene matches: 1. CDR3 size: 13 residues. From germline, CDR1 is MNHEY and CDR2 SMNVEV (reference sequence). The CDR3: CASSFTGAGELFF. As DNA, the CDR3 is TGTGCCAGCAGTTTTACAGGGGCCGGGGAGCTGTTTTTT.

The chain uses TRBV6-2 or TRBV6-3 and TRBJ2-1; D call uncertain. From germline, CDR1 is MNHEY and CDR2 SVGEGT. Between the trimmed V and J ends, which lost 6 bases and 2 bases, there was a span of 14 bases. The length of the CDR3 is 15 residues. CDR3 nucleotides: TGTGCCAGCAGCTTGTACGGACCCACCTACAATGAGCAGTTCTTC. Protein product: CASSLYGPTYNEQFF.

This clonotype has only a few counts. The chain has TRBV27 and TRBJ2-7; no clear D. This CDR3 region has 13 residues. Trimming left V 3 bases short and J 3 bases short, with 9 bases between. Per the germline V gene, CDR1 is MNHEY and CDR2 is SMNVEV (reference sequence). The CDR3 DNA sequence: TGTGCCAGCAGTTTGACCGACGGCTACGAGCAGTACTTC. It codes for CASSLTDGYEQYF.

The CDR3 spells CAIRAGGGYEQFF. CDR3 in DNA: TGTGCCATCAGAGCGGGAGGAGGGTATGAGCAGTTCTTC. The rearrangement links TRBV10-3 to TRBJ2-1; 9 positions agree with TRBD2. The V gene's germline CDR1 is ENHRY and CDR2 SYGVKD. Trimming cost V 6 bases and J 8 bases; bases outside gene matches: 5. The CDR3 covers 13 residues.

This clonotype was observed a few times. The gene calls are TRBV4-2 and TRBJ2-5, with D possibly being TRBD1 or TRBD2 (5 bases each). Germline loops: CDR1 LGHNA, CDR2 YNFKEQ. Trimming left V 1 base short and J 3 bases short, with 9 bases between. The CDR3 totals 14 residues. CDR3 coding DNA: TGTGCCAGCAGCCAAGTGGGGGAAGAAGAGACCCAGTACTTC. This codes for CASSQVGEEETQYF.

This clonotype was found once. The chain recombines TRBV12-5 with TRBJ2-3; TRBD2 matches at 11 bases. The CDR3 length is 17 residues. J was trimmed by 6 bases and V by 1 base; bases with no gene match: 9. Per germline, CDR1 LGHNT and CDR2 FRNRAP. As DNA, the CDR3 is TGTGCTAGTGGTTTGGACCCCCTAGCGGGGGGCTCGGATACGCAGTATTTT. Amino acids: CASGLDPLAGGSDTQYF.

CDR3 residues: CASSVDPELDTQYF. CDR3 coding DNA: TGTGCCAGCAGCGTAGATCCGGAATTAGATACGCAGTATTTT. The chain employs TRBV9 and TRBJ2-3; D is undetermined. Deletions cut 0 bases from V and 5 bases from J, with 10 bases between. This CDR3 has 14 amino acids. The germline CDR1 and CDR2 sequences are SGDLS and YYNGEE.

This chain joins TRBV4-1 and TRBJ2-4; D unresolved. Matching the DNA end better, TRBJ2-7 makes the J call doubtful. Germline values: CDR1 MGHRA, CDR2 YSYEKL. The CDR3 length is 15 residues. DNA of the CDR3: TGCGCCAGCAGCCAAGCGGCAGGATCTTTTTACGAGCAGTACTTC. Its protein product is CASSQAAGSFYEQYF.

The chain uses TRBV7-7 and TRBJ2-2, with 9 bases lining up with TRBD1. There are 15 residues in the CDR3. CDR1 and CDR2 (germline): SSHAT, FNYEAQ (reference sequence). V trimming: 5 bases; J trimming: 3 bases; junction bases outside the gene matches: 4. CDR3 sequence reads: CASSLQGADTGELFF. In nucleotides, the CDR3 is TGTGCCAGCAGCCTACAGGGGGCCGACACCGGGGAGCTGTTTTTT.

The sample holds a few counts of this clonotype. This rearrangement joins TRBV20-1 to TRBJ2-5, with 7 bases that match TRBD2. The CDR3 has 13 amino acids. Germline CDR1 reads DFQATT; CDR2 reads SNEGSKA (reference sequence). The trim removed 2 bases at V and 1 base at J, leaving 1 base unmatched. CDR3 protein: CSARIAGQETQYF. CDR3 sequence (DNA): TGCAGTGCTAGAATAGCGGGCCAAGAGACCCAGTACTTC.

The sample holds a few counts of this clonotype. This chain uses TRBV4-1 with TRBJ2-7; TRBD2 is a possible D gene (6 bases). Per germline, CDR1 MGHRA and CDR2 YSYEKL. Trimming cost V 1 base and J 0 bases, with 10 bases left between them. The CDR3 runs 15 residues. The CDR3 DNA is TGCGCCAGCAGCCAAGGGGTTAGCGGCTCCTACGAGCAGTACTTC. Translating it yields CASSQGVSGSYEQYF.

The CDR3 DNA reads TGCGCCAGCAGCCAAGATCTCTACACAGATACGCAGTATTTT. This gives the protein CASSQDLYTDTQYF. The chain couples TRBV4-1 to TRBJ2-3, with D unresolved. V dropped 0 bases and J dropped 2 bases, with 6 bases sitting between them. The germline V gene has CDR1 MGHRA and CDR2 YSYEKL. The CDR3 has 14 residues.

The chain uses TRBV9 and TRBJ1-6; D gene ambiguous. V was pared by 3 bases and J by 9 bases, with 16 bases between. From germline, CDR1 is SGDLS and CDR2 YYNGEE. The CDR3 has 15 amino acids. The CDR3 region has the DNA TGTGCCAGCAGCGCGACCGACAAACGGAGTTCACCCCTCCACTTT. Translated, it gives CASSATDKRSSPLHF.